This T cell receptor (beta chain) derives from a study of molecular identifiers for immune sequencing clone quantification. Overall study results and limits: The study found clones above 20 RNA copies held over 98% of effector molecules and under 1% in naive cells. Jurkat TCR RNA spiked in from one cell reportedly remained identifiable amid about a million naive cells.

This clonotype was picked up many times. Its antigen is currently unknown. Trimming cost V 6 bases and J 11 bases, with 25 bases left between them. Germline V gene sequence: CDR1 MDHEN, CDR2 SYDVKM. The CDR3 totals 15 residues. Naive CD8 libraries used about 18,000 to 1,100,000 sorted cells and 10%, 30% or 50% RNA. As CD8+CD4-CCR7+CD45RA+ cells, naive CD8 T cells were sorted. TCRdb re-derived calls from the PCR reads in MiXCR, one entry per CDR3 protein. The sample carries 300,000 to 350,000 distinct CDR3 sequences, 20% to 25% recorded once. Sequenced input: naive CD8+ T cells from blood, with Jurkat cell RNA spiked in. As to subset: FACS-sorted CD8+CD4-CCR7+CD45RA+ naive T cells. This sequence originates from a human donor in good health. Some libraries in this study had Jurkat cell RNA spiked in. The chain couples TRBV28 to TRBJ1-1; D is undetermined. The DNA for the CDR3 is TGTGCCAGCAGACACATGAAGAGGGAGGTGGTCGCTGCTTTCTTT. As protein: CASRHMKREVVAAFF. The entire variable domain, with the rest obtained from reference TRBV28 and TRBJ1-1, is as follows: DVKVTQSSRYLVKRTGEKVFLECVQDMDHENMFWYRQDPGLGLRLIYFSYDVKMKEKGDIPEGYSVSREKKERFSLILESASTNQTSMYLCASRHMKREVVAAFFGQGTRLTVV.